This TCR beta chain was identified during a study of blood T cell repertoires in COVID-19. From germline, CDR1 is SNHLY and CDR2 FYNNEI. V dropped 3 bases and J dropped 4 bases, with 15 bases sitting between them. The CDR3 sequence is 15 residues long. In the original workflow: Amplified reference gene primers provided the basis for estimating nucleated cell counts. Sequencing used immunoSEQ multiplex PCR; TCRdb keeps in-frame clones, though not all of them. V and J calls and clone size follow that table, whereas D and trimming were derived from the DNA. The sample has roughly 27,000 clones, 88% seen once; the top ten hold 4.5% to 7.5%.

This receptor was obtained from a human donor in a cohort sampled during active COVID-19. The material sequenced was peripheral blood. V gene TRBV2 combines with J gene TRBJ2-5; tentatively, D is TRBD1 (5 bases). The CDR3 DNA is TGTGCCAGCAGTGAGGGGCCCCGGTTGGGAGAGACCCAGTACTTC. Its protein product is CASSEGPRLGETQYF.